This T cell receptor beta chain was captured by sequencing in a study of shared clonotypes between healthy human individuals. About this clone itself: Other DNA sequences in this specimen translate into the identical CDR3.

Positively selected for CCR7, the CD45RO-negative cells used as naive CD8 cells excluded terminally differentiated effector memory CD45RA+ cells. Germline CDR1 reads MNHEY; CDR2 reads SVGAGI. V shed 0 bases and J 3 bases; nucleotides not matched to a gene: 0. The CDR3 totals 15 residues. Clones were read by immunoSEQ multiplex PCR, and TCRdb kept only the in-frame ones, dropping some. The data contain about 2,200,000 clones, just over 90% of them seen just once; the ten biggest clones take up about 1.8%. The source material was naive CD8+ T cells from PBMCs. The source of this sequence is a man between 18 and 29 years old in good health. Some clones in this sample may be carry-over from other donors' samples. V and J are TRBV6-5 and TRBJ2-1, with 9 bases aligning to TRBD1. The CDR3 DNA follows: TGTGCCAGCAGTTACTCGACAGGGGGCTACAATGAGCAGTTCTTC. Translation gives CASSYSTGGYNEQFF.